This TCR beta chain emerged from a study of response to subunit inactivated influenza vaccine. This clonotype was observed a handful of times. The antigen remains unidentified. This CDR3 region has 16 residues. J was trimmed by 7 bases and V by 0 bases; bases with no gene match: 9. Germline V gene lookup returns CDR1 DFQATT and CDR2 SNEGSKA (reference sequence). Regarding the study as a whole: That few new T cells are recruited by each seasonal influenza vaccination was the authors' suggestion.

In TCRdb, the RT-PCR reads were re-called with MiXCR into one record per CDR3 protein. The data show around 750,000 distinct CDR3 sequences, with 21% seen just once and 10% held by the top ten. The receptor comes from a man aged 45-65 years who received an inactivated influenza vaccine. The rearrangement links TRBV20-1 to TRBJ2-1; 10 nucleotides match TRBD2. This material consisted of PBMCs from blood, taken roughly 5 days after vaccination. The CDR3 region has the DNA TGCAGTGCTAGAGAAATGGCTAGCGGGAGCTGGAATGAGCAGTTCTTC. Translating it yields CSAREMASGSWNEQFF.